This T cell receptor (beta chain) was captured by sequencing in a study of T cells in Graves' hyperthyroidism and ophthalmopathy. Regarding the study as a whole: Most expanded thyroid clonotypes above 0.001 recurred in blood.

The table lists this clonotype with a few counts. The antigen is undetermined. TCR beta CDR3 sequences were amplified from RNA transcripts. RT-PCR in the first round (using the HTBI primer set) targeted the TCR CDR3. MiXCR was run by TCRdb on the multiplex PCR reads, yielding one entry per CDR3 protein. The data show around 300,000 distinct CDR3 sequences, 13% seen once. CDR1 and CDR2 from the germline V gene are SGHAT and FQNNGV. The length of the CDR3 is 13 residues. Deletions cut 5 bases from V and 5 bases from J, with 13 bases between. V is TRBV11-2 and J is TRBJ2-7, with D maybe TRBD1 (5 bases). The specimen was blood. The receptor's source is a woman in her 30s with Graves' hyperthyroidism that later progressed to Graves' ophthalmopathy. The CDR3 spells CASSQTPRDEQYF. The CDR3, as DNA: TGTGCCAGCAGCCAGACCCCCAGGGACGAGCAGTACTTC. The complete variable domain, with remaining parts taken from reference TRBV11-2 and TRBJ2-7, reads EAGVAQSPRYKIIEKRQSVAFWCNPISGHATLYWYQQILGQGPKLLIQFQNNGVVDDSQLPKDRFSAERLKGVDSTLKIQPAKLEDSAVYLCASSQTPRDEQYFGPGTRLTVT.